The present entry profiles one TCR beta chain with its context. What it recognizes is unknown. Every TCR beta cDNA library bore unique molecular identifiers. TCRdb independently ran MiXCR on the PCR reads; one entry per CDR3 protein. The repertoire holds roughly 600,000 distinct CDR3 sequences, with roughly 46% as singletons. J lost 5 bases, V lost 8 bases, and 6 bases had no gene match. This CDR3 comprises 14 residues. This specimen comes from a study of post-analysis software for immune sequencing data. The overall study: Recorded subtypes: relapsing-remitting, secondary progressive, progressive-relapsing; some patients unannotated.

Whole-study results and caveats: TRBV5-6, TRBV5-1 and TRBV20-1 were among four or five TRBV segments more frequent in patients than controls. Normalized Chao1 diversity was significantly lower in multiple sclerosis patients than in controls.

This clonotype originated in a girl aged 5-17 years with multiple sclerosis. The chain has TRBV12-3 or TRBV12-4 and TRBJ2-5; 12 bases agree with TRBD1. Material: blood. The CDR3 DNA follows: TGTGCCAGCCGGAGGGACAGGGGGCAGGAGACCCAGTACTTC. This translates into CASRRDRGQETQYF.